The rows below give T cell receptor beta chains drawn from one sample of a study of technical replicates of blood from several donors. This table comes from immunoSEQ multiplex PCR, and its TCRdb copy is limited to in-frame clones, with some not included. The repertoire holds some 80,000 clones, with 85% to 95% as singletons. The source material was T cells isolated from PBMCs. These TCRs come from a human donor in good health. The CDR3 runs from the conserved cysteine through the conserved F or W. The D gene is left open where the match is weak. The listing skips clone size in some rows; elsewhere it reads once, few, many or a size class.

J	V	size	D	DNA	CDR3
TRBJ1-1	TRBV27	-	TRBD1	TGTGCCAGCCGAGGGACAGGGGGCTCTCACGCTGAAGCTTTCTTT	CASRGTGGSHAEAFF
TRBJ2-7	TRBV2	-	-	TGTGCCAGCAAGCCCACCCCCGGGACTGATCCCTCCTACGAGCAGTACTTC	CASKPTPGTDPSYEQYF
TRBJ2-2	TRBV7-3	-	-	TGTGCCAGCAGCTTCGGACAGAACACCGGGGAGCTGTTTTTT	CASSFGQNTGELFF
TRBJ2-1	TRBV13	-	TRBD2	TGTGCCAGCAGCCAGACTAGCGGGTTATTTTATGAGCAGTTCTTC	CASSQTSGLFYEQFF
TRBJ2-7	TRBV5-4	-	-	TGTGCCAGCAGCGTTCAGGGGCTCGCCTACGAGCAGTACTTC	CASSVQGLAYEQYF
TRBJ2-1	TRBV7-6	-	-	TGTGCCAGCAGCTTAGCGGACAGACTCGAGCAGTTCTTC	CASSLADRLEQFF
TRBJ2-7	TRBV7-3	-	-	TGTGCCAGCAGCGACCGGCGCAGGGGGGACTACGAGCAGTACTTC	CASSDRRRGDYEQYF
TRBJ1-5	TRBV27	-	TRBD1	TGTGCCAGCAGTTTATTGGGGTCAGGGGGTAATCAGCCCCAGCATTTT	CASSLLGSGGNQPQHF
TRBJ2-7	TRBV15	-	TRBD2	TGTGCCACCAGCAGAGATCTGGGAAGCGGGGTTTACGAGCAGTACTTC	CATSRDLGSGVYEQYF
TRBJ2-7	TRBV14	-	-	TGTGCCAGCAGCCAAGAGAGCAGGCGGCAGTACTTC	CASSQESRRQYF
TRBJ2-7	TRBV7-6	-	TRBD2	TGTGCCAGCAGCCGGGACGACAGCCGGGGGGGGTACGAGCAGTACTTC	CASSRDDSRGGYEQYF
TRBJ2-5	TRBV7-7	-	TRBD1	TGTGCCAGCAGTAAAGGACAGGGCAGATCCCAAGAGACCCAGTACTTC	CASSKGQGRSQETQYF
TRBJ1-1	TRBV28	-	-	TGTGCCAGCAGTTTATCCGAAGTTATCGGTGGCACTGAAGCTTTCTTT	CASSLSEVIGGTEAFF
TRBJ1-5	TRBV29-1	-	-	TGCAGCGTTGAAGTGGTGGGGGCTGGACAGCCCCAGCATTTT	CSVEVVGAGQPQHF
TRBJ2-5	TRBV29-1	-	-	TGCAGCGTTTTAACGACTAGGGAAGAGACCCAGTACTTC	CSVLTTREETQYF
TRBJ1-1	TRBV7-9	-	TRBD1	TGTGCCAGCGACAGGGTAAAGACTGAAGCTTTCTTT	CASDRVKTEAFF
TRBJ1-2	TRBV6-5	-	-	TGTGCCAGCACTAACCTGCCAGACAACTACACCTTC	CASTNLPDNYTF
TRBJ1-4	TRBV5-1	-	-	TGCGCCAGCAGCGGGAGGGGAGAAAAACTGTTTTTT	CASSGRGEKLFF
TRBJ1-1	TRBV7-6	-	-	TGTGCCAGCAGCTTAGGTGTGGGGGGGAACACTGAAGCTTTCTTT	CASSLGVGGNTEAFF
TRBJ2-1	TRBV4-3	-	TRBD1	TGCGCCAGCAGCTATTATTCTGACAGGGACAATGAGCAGTTCTTC	CASSYYSDRDNEQFF
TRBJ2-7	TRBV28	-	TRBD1	TGTGCCAGCACCATCGCAGGGACAGACCCTTACGAGCAGTACTTC	CASTIAGTDPYEQYF
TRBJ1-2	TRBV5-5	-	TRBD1	TGTGCCAGCAGCCGAGAGGGGGCTTACTATGGCTACACCTTC	CASSREGAYYGYTF
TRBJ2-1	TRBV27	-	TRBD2	TGTGCCAGCAGTCCAAGGACTAGCGGAAATGAGCAGTTCTTC	CASSPRTSGNEQFF
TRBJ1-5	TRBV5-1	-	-	TGCGCCAGCAGCTTGTCGGGTACAGGGTCGGATCAGCCCCAGCATTTT	CASSLSGTGSDQPQHF
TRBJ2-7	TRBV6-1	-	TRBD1	TGTGCCAGCAGTGTTTACAGGGGGTCCTACGAGCAGTACTTC	CASSVYRGSYEQYF
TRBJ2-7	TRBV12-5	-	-	TGTGCTAGTGGTCGACGGGACAACCCCTACGAGCAGTACTTC	CASGRRDNPYEQYF
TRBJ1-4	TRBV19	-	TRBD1	TGTGCCAGTAGTAACAGGGGTCAAAAACTGTTTTTT	CASSNRGQKLFF
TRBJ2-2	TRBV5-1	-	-	TGCGCCAGCAGATCACTTATGAACACCGGGGAGCTGTTTTTT	CASRSLMNTGELFF
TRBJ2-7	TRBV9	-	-	TGTGCCAGCAGCTTGTTCGGTTCGACCCAGGGCGAGCAGTACTTC	CASSLFGSTQGEQYF
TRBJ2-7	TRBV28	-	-	TGTGCCAGCAGTCCACCCAGCCGGGTCTACGAGCAGTACTTC	CASSPPSRVYEQYF
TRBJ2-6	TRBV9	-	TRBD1	TGTGCCAGCAGCATCAGGGGGCGGGCTGGGGCCAACGTCCTGACTTTC	CASSIRGRAGANVLTF
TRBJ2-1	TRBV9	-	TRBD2	TGTGCCAGCAGCGGGACTAGCAATGAGCAGTTCTTC	CASSGTSNEQFF
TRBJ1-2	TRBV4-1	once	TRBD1	TGCGCCAGCAGCCAATCTTCGGCAGGGGGCTTATATGGCTACACCTTC	CASSQSSAGGLYGYTF
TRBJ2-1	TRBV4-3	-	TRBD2	TGCGCCAGCAGCCAAGACGGAAGCGGGAGGGATGAGCAGTTCTTC	CASSQDGSGRDEQFF
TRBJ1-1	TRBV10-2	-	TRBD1	TGCGCCAGCAGTGATCAGGGGGGCTGGACTGAAGCTTTCTTT	CASSDQGGWTEAFF
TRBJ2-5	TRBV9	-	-	TGTGCCAGCAGCCCTCACAGGGTCGAAGAGACCCAGTACTTC	CASSPHRVEETQYF
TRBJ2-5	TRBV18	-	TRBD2	TGTGCCAGCTCACCAGAGACTAGCGGGATAGAGACCCAGTACTTC	CASSPETSGIETQYF
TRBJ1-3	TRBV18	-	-	TGTGCCAGCTCACCACGGCAGGGGAGAAACACCATATATTTT	CASSPRQGRNTIYF
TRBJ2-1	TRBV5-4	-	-	TGTGCCAGCAGCTCGCCCCGACTGTCCAATGAGCAGTTCTTC	CASSSPRLSNEQFF
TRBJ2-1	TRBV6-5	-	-	TGTGCCAGCAGTCGAGGCGATGAGCAGTTCTTC	CASSRGDEQFF
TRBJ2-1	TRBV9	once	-	TGTGCCAGCAGCGTAGGAGAGGGAGGTGAGCAGTTCTTC	CASSVGEGGEQFF
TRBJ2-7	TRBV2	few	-	TGTGCCAGCAGTCAGGGGCTGGACGAGCAGTACTTC	CASSQGLDEQYF
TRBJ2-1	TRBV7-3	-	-	TGTGCCAGCAGCCTCTCACAGGGCTCCTACAATGAGCAGTTCTTC	CASSLSQGSYNEQFF
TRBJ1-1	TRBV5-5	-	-	TGTGCCAGCAGCTTGGCTTACACTGAAGCTTTCTTT	CASSLAYTEAFF
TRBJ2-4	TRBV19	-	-	TGTGCCAGTAGTAGGACTTCTATAGCCAAAAACATTCAGTACTTC	CASSRTSIAKNIQYF
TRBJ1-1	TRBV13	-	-	TGTGCCAGCAGCTTTTCAGTAAACACTGAAGCTTTCTTT	CASSFSVNTEAFF